The present T cell receptor beta chain was sequenced within a study of blood T cell repertoires in COVID-19. How the authors handled the data: Reference gene primer amplification gave nucleated cell count estimates. Clones were sequenced by immunoSEQ multiplex PCR, and TCRdb holds only the in-frame ones, with some missing. That table gives V, J and clone size, and the DNA gave D and trimming. This sample carries some 190,000 clones, 82% of them seen once, and the ten largest clones take approximately 7.8%. In Seattle, patients joined the study during active infection and were tracked longitudinally. The CDR3 is 13 residues long. Germline values: CDR1 MNHNY, CDR2 SVGAGI (reference sequence). The V and J ends lost 8 bases and 3 bases, in that order; junction bases with no gene match: 6.

The receptor's source is a woman between 55 and 75 years old with COVID-19, enrolled during active disease. This sequence joins TRBV6-6 and TRBJ2-7; 8 nucleotides agree with TRBD1. The specimen sequenced was peripheral blood. CDR3: CASQRQGNYEQYF. Here the CDR3 DNA reads TGTGCCAGCCAGAGACAGGGGAACTACGAGCAGTACTTC.